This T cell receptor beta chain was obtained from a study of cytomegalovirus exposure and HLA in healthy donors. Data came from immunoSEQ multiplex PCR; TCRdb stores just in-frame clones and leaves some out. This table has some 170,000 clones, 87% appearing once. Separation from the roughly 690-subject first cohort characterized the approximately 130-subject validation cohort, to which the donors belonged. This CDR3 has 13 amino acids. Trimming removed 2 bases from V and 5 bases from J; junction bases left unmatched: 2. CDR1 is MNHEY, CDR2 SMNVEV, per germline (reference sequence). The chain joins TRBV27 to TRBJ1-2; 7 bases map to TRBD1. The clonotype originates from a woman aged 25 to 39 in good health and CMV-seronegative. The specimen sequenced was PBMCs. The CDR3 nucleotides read TGTGCCAGCAGTTTAGGGACAGCATATGGCTACACCTTC. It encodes CASSLGTAYGYTF.